These 5 T cell receptor beta chains were sequenced from one sample in a study of shared clonotypes between healthy human individuals. Naive CD8 cells, CD45RO-negative and positively selected for CCR7, excluded terminally differentiated effector memory CD45RA+ cells. TCRdb's table, derived via immunoSEQ multiplex PCR, lists solely in-frame clones and lacks some. The data show around 1.9 million clones, more than 85% seen once. Sequencing was performed on naive CD8+ T cells from PBMCs. Every receptor here comes from a man aged 18 to 35 in good health. Some clones in this sample may be carry-over from other donors' samples.

The rearrangement joins TRBV7-9 to TRBJ2-7; 12 bases match TRBD2. CDR3 length: 14 amino acids. The germline gives CDR1 SEHNR, CDR2 FQNEAQ (reference sequence). V gave up 5 bases and J gave up 7 bases; unmatched junction bases: 6. The CDR3 DNA reads TGTGCCAGCAGCGCGCCGGGACTAGCGGGTGAGCAGTACTTC. Protein product: CASSAPGLAGEQYF. Full variable domain (rest looked up from reference TRBV7-9 and TRBJ2-7): DTGVSQNPRHKITKRGQNVTFRCDPISEHNRLYWYRQTLGQGPEFLTYFQNEAQLEKSRLLSDRFSAERPKGSFSTLEIQRTEQGDSAMYLCASSAPGLAGEQYFGPGTRLTVT.

V gene TRBV6-1 combines with J gene TRBJ1-5; 11 bases line up with TRBD1. J lost 4 bases, V lost 7 bases, and 3 bases had no gene match. Germline CDR1 is MNHNS and CDR2 is SASEGT. The CDR3 length is 14 residues. In nucleotides, the CDR3 is TGTGCCAGCATTGGACAGGGGGCAAATCAGCCCCAGCATTTT. Its translation is CASIGQGANQPQHF.

The CDR3 nucleotides are TGTGCCAGCAGCGGGCCCCGGGACAGGCGCCACGAGCAGTACTTC. This gives the protein CASSGPRDRRHEQYF. The gene calls are TRBV7-9 and TRBJ2-7; TRBD1 aligns across 8 bases. Germline loops: CDR1 SEHNR, CDR2 FQNEAQ (reference sequence). Germline trimming cut 5 bases from V and 5 bases from J; bases unmatched to any gene: 11. This CDR3 comprises 15 residues. The variable domain in full, with the rest retrieved from reference TRBV7-9 and TRBJ2-7, is DTGVSQNPRHKITKRGQNVTFRCDPISEHNRLYWYRQTLGQGPEFLTYFQNEAQLEKSRLLSDRFSAERPKGSFSTLEIQRTEQGDSAMYLCASSGPRDRRHEQYFGPGTRLTVT.

The chain couples TRBV6-4 to TRBJ2-5, with TRBD1 matching over 8 bases. The CDR3 sequence is 16 residues long. Germline lookup yields CDR1 MRHNA and CDR2 SNTAGT. Germline trimming cut 2 bases from V and 4 bases from J; bases unmatched to any gene: 9. The CDR3 here is CASSDTIGQGGETQYF. The CDR3 region has the DNA TGTGCCAGCAGTGACACAATCGGACAGGGAGGAGAGACCCAGTACTTC.

With respect to this clone: Additional DNA sequences in this sample encode the identical CDR3. V is TRBV5-6 and J is TRBJ1-2; D call uncertain. This CDR3 has 12 amino acids. Germline V gene lookup returns CDR1 SGHDT and CDR2 YYEEEE. Trimming removed 0 bases from V and 8 bases from J, with 8 bases in between. CDR3 bases: TGTGCCAGCAGCTTGGGGGAGGGCGGCTACACCTTC. It codes for CASSLGEGGYTF.